This paragraph covers one TCR beta chain sequence. These data originate in a study of blood T cell repertoires in COVID-19. Original handling: Nucleated cell counts were estimated from reference gene primer amplification. The method was immunoSEQ multiplex PCR; TCRdb's version includes in-frame clones alone and lacks a portion of them. For V, J and clone size, that table is used; D and trimming come from the DNA. The sample carries hundreds of thousands of clones, 87% recorded once. The V gene's germline CDR1 is SGHTA and CDR2 FQGNSA. This CDR3 region has 16 residues. Trimming pared 3 bases from V and 0 bases from J, leaving 14 bases between.

Specimen: PBMCs or T cells enriched from blood (not recorded which). The source of this sequence is a woman younger than 30 who had recovered from COVID-19. This chain connects TRBV7-2 to TRBJ1-1; D gene uncertain. CDR3 DNA: TGTGCCAGCAGCTTGGGAAGAGGACTTGTGAACACTGAAGCTTTCTTT. Translation gives CASSLGRGLVNTEAFF.